Included here is one T cell receptor (beta chain) sequence, with context. These data originate in a study of cytomegalovirus exposure and HLA in healthy donors. V was pared by 6 bases and J by 3 bases, with 2 bases of the junction left unmatched. This CDR3 is 14 amino acids long. Per germline, CDR1 SGHTA and CDR2 FQGNSA. The study ran its PCR with 60 Vbeta and 13 Jbeta primers. Assay used: immunoSEQ multiplex PCR; TCRdb lists only in-frame clones, some missing. This repertoire includes around 140,000 clones. Sequenced: PBMCs. This TCR was recovered from a man between 18 and 29 years old in good health and CMV-seronegative. The chain carries TRBV7-2 and TRBJ1-4; 9 bases map to TRBD1. Here the CDR3 DNA reads TGTGCCAGCAGAAACAGGGGGCCTAATGAAAAACTGTTTTTT. It codes for CASRNRGPNEKLFF. Using reference TRBV7-2 and TRBJ1-4 for the parts outside the CDR3, the full variable domain is GAGVSQSPSNKVTEKGKDVELRCDPISGHTALYWYRQSLGQGLEFLIYFQGNSAPDKSGLPSDRFSAERTGGSVSTLTIQRTQQEDSAVYLCASRNRGPNEKLFFGSGTQLSVL.